This record covers a single T cell receptor beta chain. The data are from a study of blood T cell repertoires in COVID-19. Study-wide context: The cDNA or gDNA used as material had been derived from T cells, B-cell-depleted T cells, or PBMCs.

How the authors handled the data: Reference gene primer amplification yielded estimated nucleated cell counts. Assay used: immunoSEQ multiplex PCR; TCRdb lists only in-frame clones, some missing. V and J calls and clone size follow that table, whereas D and trimming were derived from the DNA. The table lists around 150,000 clones, under 95% of them singletons. Sample: peripheral blood. The TCR sequence derives from a man aged 60 to 69 with active or convalescent COVID-19.

The CDR3 DNA is TGTGCCAGTAATAGACAGGGGACCTATGGCTACACCTTC. This encodes CASNRQGTYGYTF. The genes are TRBV19 and TRBJ1-2; 8 bases match TRBD1. This CDR3 spans 13 amino acids. From germline, CDR1 is LNHDA and CDR2 SQIVND (reference sequence). The trim removed 7 bases at V and 4 bases at J, leaving 5 bases unmatched. Full variable domain (outside the CDR3, taken from reference TRBV19 and TRBJ1-2): DGGITQSPKYLFRKEGQNVTLSCEQNLNHDAMYWYRQDPGQGLRLIYYSQIVNDFQKGDIAEGYSVSREKKESFPLTVTSAQKNPTAFYLCASNRQGTYGYTFGSGTRLTVV.